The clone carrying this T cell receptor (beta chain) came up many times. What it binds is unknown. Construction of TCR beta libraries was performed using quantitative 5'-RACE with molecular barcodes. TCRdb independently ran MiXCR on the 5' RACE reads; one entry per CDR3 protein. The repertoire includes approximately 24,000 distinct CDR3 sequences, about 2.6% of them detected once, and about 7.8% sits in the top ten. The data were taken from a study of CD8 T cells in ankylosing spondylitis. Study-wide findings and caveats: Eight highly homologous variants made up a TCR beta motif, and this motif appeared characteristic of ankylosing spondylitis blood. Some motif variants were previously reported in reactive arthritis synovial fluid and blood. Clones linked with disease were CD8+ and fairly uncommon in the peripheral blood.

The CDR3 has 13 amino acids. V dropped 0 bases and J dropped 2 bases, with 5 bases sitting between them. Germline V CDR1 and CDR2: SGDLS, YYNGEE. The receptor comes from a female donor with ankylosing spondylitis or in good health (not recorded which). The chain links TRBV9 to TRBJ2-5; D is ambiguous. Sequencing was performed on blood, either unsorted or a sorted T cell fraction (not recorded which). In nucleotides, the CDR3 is TGTGCCAGCAGCGTAGTCAGTCAAGAGACCCAGTACTTC. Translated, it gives CASSVVSQETQYF.